These 27 T cell receptor beta chains came from one sample sequenced in a study of CD8 T cells in Susac syndrome. Reverse transcription of roughly 0.5 to 1 ug RNA was carried out with random hexamers. TCRdb reprocessed the immunoSEQ multiplex PCR reads with MiXCR, giving one entry per CDR3 protein. The table has about 180,000 distinct CDR3 sequences, 94% seen once. The material sequenced was CD4+ T cells from PBMCs. These receptors originate from a human donor with Susac syndrome.

V usage is TRBV5-1 and J usage is TRBJ2-5, with D perhaps TRBD1 (5 bases). The V end was cut by 3 bases, the J end by 2 bases, with 17 bases between. This CDR3 contains 16 residues. CDR1 is SGHRS and CDR2 is YFSETQ in the germline V gene. The CDR3 loop is CASSSTGEKIQETQYF. The CDR3, as DNA: TGCGCCAGCAGCTCTACAGGCGAGAAAATTCAAGAGACCCAGTACTTC.

This chain connects TRBV7-8 to TRBJ1-5; TRBD1 matches 9 bases. The germline CDR1 and CDR2 sequences are SGHVS and FQNEAQ. The CDR3 covers 15 residues. The J segment lost 0 bases and the V segment lost 7 bases, leaving 4 bases of the junction unmatched. The CDR3 DNA sequence: TGTGCCAGCACCGGGGACAGGGTTAGCAATCAGCCCCAGCATTTT. Protein: CASTGDRVSNQPQHF.

The J gene is TRBJ2-5, the V gene TRBV2, with D perhaps given as TRBD1 or TRBD2 (7 bases each). This CDR3 is 14 amino acids long. The V end lost 4 bases, the J end lost 5 bases, and 14 bases lay between the germline ends. Germline CDR1 SNHLY, CDR2 FYNNEI. CDR3 residues: CASSGPGGGETQYF. In DNA, the CDR3 is TGTGCCAGCAGTGGGCCAGGGGGGGGTGAGACCCAGTACTTC.

The rearrangement uses TRBV9 and TRBJ1-4; 9 positions agree with TRBD1. Trimming cost V 5 bases and J 8 bases; bases outside gene matches: 7. Per the germline V gene, CDR1 is SGDLS and CDR2 is YYNGEE. The length of the CDR3 is 14 residues. The CDR3 nucleotides are TGTGCCAGCAGAGGACAGGGGAGAGGAGAAAAACTGTTTTTT. Translation: CASRGQGRGEKLFF.

V gene TRBV2 combines with J gene TRBJ2-5, with no clear D. The CDR3 totals 12 residues. Trimming took 6 bases from V and 1 from J, leaving 6 bases between them. Germline V gene data show CDR1 as SNHLY and CDR2 as FYNNEI. The CDR3 region has the DNA TGTGCCAGCAGCCAGCTCCAAGAGACCCAGTACTTC. The encoded protein is CASSQLQETQYF.

The gene calls are TRBV3-1 and TRBJ2-7; 8 bases map to TRBD1. CDR1 LGHDT and CDR2 YNNKEL come from the germline V gene (reference sequence). The CDR3 has 13 residues. V was clipped by 4 bases and J by 4 bases; unmatched bases: 3. The CDR3 protein is CASSRTGTYEQYF. The CDR3 region has the DNA TGTGCCAGCAGCCGGACAGGGACTTACGAGCAGTACTTC.

The chain carries TRBV9 and TRBJ2-5, with 11 nucleotides matching TRBD2. CDR3 size: 16 residues. The ends lost 2 bases at V and 7 bases at J; junction bases unmatched: 10. Germline loops: CDR1 SGDLS, CDR2 YYNGEE. In DNA, the CDR3 is TGTGCCAGCAGCGTCCTAGCGGGGGGCCCCACGGGGACCCAGTACTTC. It encodes CASSVLAGGPTGTQYF.

The rearrangement joins TRBV12-3 or TRBV12-4 to TRBJ2-3, with a possible D match to TRBD1 (6 bases). V lost 5 bases and J 0 bases, leaving 12 bases between the germline ends. The CDR3 runs 15 residues. DNA of the CDR3: TGTGCCAGCAGTCCCGACAGGCACAGCACAGATACGCAGTATTTT. Translated, it gives CASSPDRHSTDTQYF.

The gene calls are TRBV5-1 and TRBJ1-1; 7 bases match TRBD1. Per germline, CDR1 SGHRS and CDR2 YFSETQ. V lost 4 bases and J lost 5; bases outside the gene matches: 8. The CDR3 runs 14 residues. The CDR3 DNA is TGCGCCAGCAGCACCAAGGGGGCGCAGACTGAAGCTTTCTTT. Translation: CASSTKGAQTEAFF. Based on the CDR3 plus reference TRBV5-1 and TRBJ1-1, the full variable domain is KAGVTQTPRYLIKTRGQQVTLSCSPISGHRSVSWYQQTPGQGLQFLFEYFSETQRNKGNFPGRFSGRQFSNSRSEMNVSTLELGDSALYLCASSTKGAQTEAFFGQGTRLTVV.

This chain links TRBV15 with TRBJ2-5; 8 nucleotides align to TRBD1. The CDR3 has 16 residues. The trim removed 5 bases at V and 5 bases at J, leaving 13 bases unmatched. Germline V lookup: CDR1 LNHNV, CDR2 YYDKDF (reference sequence). The CDR3 spells CATSGRQGFVQETQYF. CDR3 DNA sequence: TGTGCCACCAGCGGTAGACAGGGGTTCGTCCAGGAGACCCAGTACTTC.

The chain joins TRBV11-2 to TRBJ2-7; D remains ambiguous. The CDR3 sequence is 15 residues long. Trimming left V 0 bases short and J 0 bases short, with 9 bases between. CDR1 and CDR2 from the germline V gene are SGHAT and FQNNGV. CDR3 sequence: CASSLERANSYEQYF. The CDR3 nucleotides read TGTGCCAGCAGCTTAGAAAGGGCCAACTCCTACGAGCAGTACTTC.

The rearrangement links TRBV7-8 to TRBJ2-1; D call uncertain. The CDR3 length is 12 residues. Deletions cut 1 base from V and 8 bases from J, with 6 bases between. Germline CDR1 reads SGHVS; CDR2 reads FQNEAQ. The CDR3 sequence is CASSLVGYEQFF. The CDR3 DNA reads TGTGCCAGCAGCTTAGTGGGGTATGAGCAGTTCTTC.

In DNA form, the CDR3 reads TGCGCCAGCAGTGTCGCCCTAGCGGGGGGACCCACAGATACGCAGTATTTT. Its translation is CASSVALAGGPTDTQYF. V and J are TRBV10-2 and TRBJ2-3; 11 bases are shared with TRBD2. The length of the CDR3 is 17 residues. From germline, CDR1 is WSHSY and CDR2 SAAADI. J lost 2 bases, V lost 4 bases, and 8 bases had no gene match.

The chain joins TRBV20-1 to TRBJ2-7; tentative D call: TRBD2 (5 bases). V was trimmed by 6 bases and J by 4 bases, leaving 22 bases between them. The CDR3 contains 15 residues. In germline, CDR1 is DFQATT, CDR2 SNEGSKA (reference sequence). CDR3 sequence: CSASSPRFSAYEQYF. CDR3 coding DNA: TGCAGTGCCAGCAGCCCCCGGTTTAGCGCATACGAGCAGTACTTC.

The chain has TRBV5-1 and TRBJ2-5; D not resolved. Trimming stripped 1 base from V and 0 bases from J, with 7 bases between. The CDR3 is made up of 14 amino acids. From germline, CDR1 is SGHRS and CDR2 YFSETQ. The CDR3 here is CASSLPWYQETQYF. The CDR3 coding sequence is TGCGCCAGCAGCTTGCCGTGGTACCAAGAGACCCAGTACTTC.

The chain links TRBV13 to TRBJ2-1; possible D gene TRBD1, 6 bases. V was pared by 4 bases and J by 0 bases, with 22 bases between. The CDR3 sequence is 19 residues long. The V gene's germline CDR1 is PRHDT and CDR2 FYEKMQ (reference sequence). The CDR3 spells CASSSDRWDKGGSYNEQFF. CDR3 DNA sequence: TGTGCCAGCAGCTCGGACAGATGGGATAAAGGGGGCTCCTACAATGAGCAGTTCTTC. The variable domain in full, completed from reference TRBV13 and TRBJ2-1, reads AAGVIQSPRHLIKEKRETATLKCYPIPRHDTVYWYQQGPGQDPQFLISFYEKMQSDKGSIPDRFSAQQFSDYHSELNMSSLELGDSALYFCASSSDRWDKGGSYNEQFFGPGTRLTVL.

In DNA form, the CDR3 reads TGTGCCAGCAGGTTGGACAGACCCTTATATTTT. This sequence encodes CASRLDRPLYF. V gene TRBV12-3 or TRBV12-4 combines with J gene TRBJ1-3; the D gene is possibly TRBD1 (6 bases). This CDR3 comprises 11 residues. V lost 6 bases, J lost 14 bases, and 14 bases lay in between.

The chain recombines TRBV6-5 with TRBJ1-2; the D is unclear. The V end lost 6 bases, the J end lost 8 bases, and 10 bases lay between the germline ends. This CDR3 has 11 residues. The V gene's germline CDR1 is MNHEY and CDR2 SVGAGI. The CDR3 DNA sequence: TGTGCCAGCAGCCTCCCCCCGGGCTACACCTTC. This codes for CASSLPPGYTF.

This clonotype was detected only once. The chain joins TRBV12-3 or TRBV12-4 to TRBJ1-1; tentative D call: TRBD1 (5 bases). Trimming removed 1 base at V and 6 bases at J, with 15 bases between. The length of the CDR3 is 15 residues. The CDR3 DNA reads as TGTGCCAGCAGTTTAGATCGGGGGAGGGCGGCTGAAGCTTTCTTT. Amino acids: CASSLDRGRAAEAFF.

J is TRBJ2-7 and V is TRBV12-3 or TRBV12-4, with 7 bases that match TRBD2. The CDR3 is 11 residues long. With 6 bases clipped from V and 7 bases from J, the junction kept 3 bases outside the gene matches. For the CDR3, the DNA is TGTGCCAGCAGGATGGGAGGGGAGCAGTACTTC. Its protein is CASRMGGEQYF.

This rearrangement joins TRBV4-2 to TRBJ2-1; D uncertain. This CDR3 is built from 13 residues. V was trimmed by 4 bases and J by 6 bases, leaving 10 bases between them. Germline CDR1 LGHNA, CDR2 YNFKEQ. This chain's CDR3 is CASSLLPGNEQFF. CDR3 coding DNA: TGTGCCAGCAGCCTCCTTCCTGGCAATGAGCAGTTCTTC.

The V and J genes are TRBV3-1 and TRBJ2-7, with D hard to call. The V end lost 4 bases, the J end lost 0 bases, and 7 bases lay between the germline ends. The germline V gene encodes CDR1 LGHDT and CDR2 YNNKEL (reference sequence). CDR3 length: 13 residues. The CDR3 region is CASSPTPSYEQYF. The CDR3 bases are TGTGCCAGCAGCCCGACTCCCTCCTACGAGCAGTACTTC.

The rearrangement links TRBV9 to TRBJ1-6, with 7 bases identical to TRBD1. Unmatched junction bases numbered 5, after V lost 2 bases and J lost 6 bases. The CDR3 is made up of 15 amino acids. The germline gives CDR1 SGDLS, CDR2 YYNGEE. The CDR3 bases are TGTGCCAGCAGCGTTACAGGGGTCGGTAATTCACCCCTCCACTTT. This gives the protein CASSVTGVGNSPLHF. Together with reference TRBV9 and TRBJ1-6, the CDR3 gives the full variable domain: DSGVTQTPKHLITATGQRVTLRCSPRSGDLSVYWYQQSLDQGLQFLIQYYNGEERAKGNILERFSAQQFPDLHSELNLSSLELGDSALYFCASSVTGVGNSPLHFGNGTRLTVT.

The chain employs TRBV13 and TRBJ1-1; TRBD1 is a possible D gene (5 bases). Per germline, CDR1 PRHDT and CDR2 FYEKMQ (reference sequence). V dropped 8 bases and J dropped 8 bases, with 15 bases sitting between them. CDR3 length: 12 residues. CDR3 bases: TGTGCCAGCGCCTGGGGCTCTAAGGAAGCTTTCTTT. Residues: CASAWGSKEAFF.

The chain couples TRBV5-4 to TRBJ2-7; no definite D call. V dropped 3 bases and J dropped 0 bases, with 16 bases sitting between them. Germline V gene sequence: CDR1 SGHNT, CDR2 YYREEE (reference sequence). CDR3 length: 16 residues. CDR3 residues: CASSSGGGLSSYEQYF. The CDR3 region has the DNA TGTGCCAGCAGCTCTGGTGGCGGCCTGAGCTCCTACGAGCAGTACTTC.

The V call is TRBV4-1, the J call TRBJ2-2; TRBD1 matches 8 bases. The CDR3 runs 16 residues. Trimming at V came to 4 bases and at J to 4 bases, leaving 8 bases not matched to a gene. Germline V gives CDR1 MGHRA, CDR2 YSYEKL. The CDR3 protein is CASSPQAGGVTGELFF. The CDR3 DNA reads as TGCGCCAGCAGCCCCCAGGCAGGGGGCGTCACCGGGGAGCTGTTTTTT.

This chain connects TRBV14 to TRBJ1-6; 7 nucleotides line up with TRBD1. V dropped 4 bases and J dropped 7; count of bases not matched to a gene: 4. CDR1 and CDR2 from the germline V gene are SGHDN and FVKESK. This CDR3 has 14 residues. CDR3 residues: CASSLDRPNSPLHF. In nucleotides, the CDR3 is TGTGCCAGCAGCCTGGACAGGCCCAATTCACCCCTCCACTTT.